This T cell receptor beta chain was profiled in a study of metastatic and nonmetastatic thyroid tumors. For the study at large: Blood and tumor or nodule tissue repertoires from malignant and benign thyroid patients were compared.

This clone was seen at least ten times. Its antigen is unknown. The V end lost 1 base, the J end lost 2 bases, and 23 bases lay between the germline ends. Germline CDR1 and CDR2: LGHNA and YSLEER. The CDR3 loop spans 20 amino acids. No treatment had been given to any patient before thyroid surgery. Study results and limitations: In both blood and tumor samples, TCR beta diversity was reported significantly higher for malignant than benign nodules.

In the authors' workflow: Variation in CDR3 across clinicopathological groups served as the basis for constructing a distant-metastasis classifier in papillary thyroid cancer. TCRdb re-called the PCR reads with MiXCR. These V and J calls are TCRdb output, not the study's own analysis. The repertoire holds around 13,000 clones, about a quarter seen once, with just over 3.5% in the top ten. The receptor's source is a female donor with papillary thyroid cancer or a benign thyroid nodule (not recorded which). Some clones in this sample may be carry-over from other donors' samples. The sample was blood. This chain joins TRBV4-3 and TRBJ2-2; D is perhaps TRBD2 (6 bases). In DNA, the CDR3 is TGCGCCAGCAGCCAAGTTCGGACCCTTCGGAGGGGTTATAACACCGGGGAGCTGTTTTTT. Amino acid sequence: CASSQVRTLRRGYNTGELFF.